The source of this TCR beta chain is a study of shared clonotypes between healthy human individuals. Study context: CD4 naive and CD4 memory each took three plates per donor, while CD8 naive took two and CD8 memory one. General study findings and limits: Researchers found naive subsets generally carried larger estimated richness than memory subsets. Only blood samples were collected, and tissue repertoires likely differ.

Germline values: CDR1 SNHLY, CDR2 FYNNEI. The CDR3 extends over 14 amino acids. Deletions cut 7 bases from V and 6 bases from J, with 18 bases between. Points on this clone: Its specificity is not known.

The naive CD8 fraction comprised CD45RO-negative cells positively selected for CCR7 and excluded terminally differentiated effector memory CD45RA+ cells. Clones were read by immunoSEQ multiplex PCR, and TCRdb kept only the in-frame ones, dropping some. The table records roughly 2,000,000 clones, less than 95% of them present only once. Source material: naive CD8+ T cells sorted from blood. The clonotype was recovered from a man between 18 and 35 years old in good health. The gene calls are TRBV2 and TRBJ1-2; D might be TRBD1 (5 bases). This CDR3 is CASTLGPSKDGYTF. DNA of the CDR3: TGTGCCAGCACCCTGGGGCCGTCTAAGGATGGCTACACCTTC.